This record looks at one T cell receptor (beta chain) sequence and its context. This record belongs to a study of CD8 T cells in Susac syndrome. It was with random hexamers that roughly 0.45 to 1 ug RNA was reverse transcribed. Coverage of TCR beta CDR3 amplification by immunoSEQ multiplex PCR extended to 54 Vbeta and 13 Jbeta. From the immunoSEQ multiplex PCR reads, TCRdb called clonotypes with MiXCR, one entry per CDR3 protein. The sample consists of over 350,000 distinct CDR3 sequences, 85% to 90% of them appearing once. The CDR3 length is 17 residues. Germline trimming cut 4 bases from V and 1 base from J; bases unmatched to any gene: 7. Germline CDR1 is SGHRS and CDR2 is YFSETQ.

The sequence came from a human donor with multiple sclerosis. Material: CD8+ T cells from PBMCs. The J gene is TRBJ2-1, the V gene TRBV5-1; 11 bases are a match to TRBD1. The CDR3 spells CASSPWTGGASYNEQFF. The DNA for the CDR3 is TGCGCCAGCAGCCCCTGGACAGGGGGCGCATCCTACAATGAGCAGTTCTTC.